The next 13 T cell receptor beta chains were all read from a single sample in a study of blood T cell repertoires in COVID-19. The method was immunoSEQ multiplex PCR; TCRdb's version includes in-frame clones alone and lacks a portion of them. This table has more than 85,000 clones, more than 60% appearing once. The sequenced sample was peripheral blood. The receptors derive from an older man with acute or convalescent COVID-19.

This clone has a handful of counts. This rearrangement joins TRBV4-3 to TRBJ2-7, with 8 bases identical to TRBD1. CDR3 size: 14 residues. Germline V gives CDR1 LGHNA, CDR2 YSLEER. Trimming at V came to 2 bases and at J to 3 bases, leaving 3 bases not matched to a gene. CDR3 DNA: TGCGCCAGCAGCCAATCGGACAGGGACTACGAGCAGTACTTC. It is translated as CASSQSDRDYEQYF.

J is TRBJ2-5 and V is TRBV11-2; 7 nucleotides agree with TRBD1. J lost 5 bases, V lost 5 bases, and 8 bases had no gene match. Germline CDR1 SGHAT, CDR2 FQNNGV. The CDR3 extends over 14 amino acids. CDR3 protein: CASSPQGELETQYF. The DNA for the CDR3 is TGTGCCAGCAGCCCCCAGGGGGAGTTGGAGACCCAGTACTTC.

The V call is TRBV28, the J call TRBJ1-5; tentative D call: TRBD1 (6 bases). V was clipped by 6 bases and J by 6 bases, with 15 bases between them. The length of the CDR3 is 14 residues. Looked up from germline, CDR1 is MDHEN and CDR2 is SYDVKM. The CDR3 loop reads CASSRTGLGQPQHF. In DNA form, the CDR3 reads TGTGCCAGCAGCCGTACAGGGTTAGGTCAGCCCCAGCATTTT.

This clone was recorded once. This chain connects TRBV6-5 to TRBJ2-7, with 9 bases fitting TRBD2. CDR1 MNHEY and CDR2 SVGAGI come from the germline V gene. J gave up 2 bases and V 6 bases, and 8 bases lay outside the gene matches. CDR3 length equals 15 residues. As DNA, the CDR3 is TGTGCCAGCAGCCCCCTAGCGGGAACTCCCTACGAGCAGTACTTC. The encoded protein is CASSPLAGTPYEQYF.

This clone was picked up a small number of times. The V gene is TRBV15, the J gene TRBJ1-2; 12 nucleotides line up with TRBD1. The CDR3 has 18 amino acids. Germline V gives CDR1 LNHNV, CDR2 YYDKDF (reference sequence). V lost 2 bases, J lost 6 bases, and 13 bases stayed unmatched. For the CDR3, the DNA is TGTGCCACCAGCAGACCCCGGGACAGGGGGCCCCCACGAGATGGCTACACCTTC. Translated: CATSRPRDRGPPRDGYTF.

The V and J genes are TRBV7-2 and TRBJ1-3; D unresolved. This CDR3 is built from 17 residues. Trimming pared 4 bases from V and 0 bases from J, leaving 16 bases between. Germline loops: CDR1 SGHTA, CDR2 FQGNSA. The CDR3 DNA reads as TGTGCCAGCAGCTCCCTAGGCGGAACTCTCTCTGGAAACACCATATATTTT. Its translation: CASSSLGGTLSGNTIYF.

The chain combines TRBV6-2 or TRBV6-3 with TRBJ2-7; no definite D call. The CDR3 is 11 residues long. Germline-derived CDR1 and CDR2 are MNHEY and SVGEGT. V was cut by 3 bases and J by 7 bases, with 7 bases left in between. As DNA, the CDR3 is TGTGCCAGCAGTTATATACAGGAGCAGTACTTC. The encoded protein is CASSYIQEQYF.

The chain joins TRBV5-1 to TRBJ2-5; 10 bases are a match to TRBD2. Germline values: CDR1 SGHRS, CDR2 YFSETQ. V was pared by 6 bases and J by 1 base, with 6 bases of the junction left unmatched. This CDR3 has 15 amino acids. CDR3 nucleotides: TGCGCCAGCACTCACCCTAGCGGGAGCCAAGAGACCCAGTACTTC. Protein: CASTHPSGSQETQYF.

The chain has TRBV25-1 and TRBJ1-5; no reliable D call. Germline-derived CDR1 and CDR2 are MGHDK and SYGVNS. Trimming stripped 3 bases from V and 2 bases from J, with 11 bases between. The CDR3 loop spans 15 amino acids. DNA of the CDR3: TGTGCCAGCAGTGAGGCACGGCAGGGCAATCAGCCCCAGCATTTT. Protein sequence: CASSEARQGNQPQHF.

The chain couples TRBV28 to TRBJ1-4; TRBD1 might be the D (6 bases). Germline CDR1 reads MDHEN; CDR2 reads SYDVKM. V gave up 5 bases and J gave up 5 bases, with 18 bases separating them. The CDR3 contains 16 residues. This CDR3 reads CASSPLQGNPNEKLFF. The DNA of the CDR3 is TGTGCCAGCAGTCCTCTCCAGGGGAACCCAAATGAAAAACTGTTTTTT.

The chain employs TRBV15 and TRBJ1-3, with D hard to call. V lost 3 bases and J 2 bases, leaving 11 bases between the germline ends. CDR3 length: 15 amino acids. From germline, CDR1 is LNHNV and CDR2 YYDKDF (reference sequence). CDR3 nucleotide sequence: TGTGCCACCAGCAGGCCCTGGAGTCCTGGAAACACCATATATTTT. It encodes CATSRPWSPGNTIYF.

The rearrangement uses TRBV18 and TRBJ2-1; 10 bases agree with TRBD2. The CDR3 contains 14 residues. The trim removed 6 bases at V and 4 bases at J, leaving 3 bases unmatched. The germline V gene has CDR1 KGHSH and CDR2 LQKENI. The DNA for the CDR3 is TGTGCCAGCTCTGATAGCGGGGGGTACAATGAGCAGTTCTTC. Translation: CASSDSGGYNEQFF.

This rearrangement joins TRBV27 to TRBJ2-5; TRBD1 aligns across 7 bases. CDR3 length: 16 amino acids. The germline V gene has CDR1 MNHEY and CDR2 SMNVEV (reference sequence). V shed 0 bases, J shed 5 bases, and the junction held 9 bases outside the gene matches. CDR3 DNA sequence: TGTGCCAGCAGTTTATCGGGAAGGGGGCCCCAGGAGACCCAGTACTTC. Translation: CASSLSGRGPQETQYF.